Shown below are 5 T cell receptor beta chains from a single sample sequenced in a study of post-analysis software for immune sequencing data (dated by TCRdb to between 2015 and 2017). Broad study findings and their caveats: Significantly higher frequencies in patients than in controls were found for about five TRBV segments, including TRBV5-6, TRBV5-1 and TRBV20-1.

Library preparation used PCR. The run used an Illumina HiSeq 2500. To reduce PCR and sequencing biases, unique molecular identifiers were incorporated into the TCR beta cDNA libraries. Through fastp at Q25 and MiXCR, TCRdb rebuilt clones from the public reads, retaining in-frame beta chains. Each entry merges the rows of one CDR3 protein and shows their most common DNA and genes. This sample lists fewer than 850,000 distinct CDR3 sequences; 25% to 30% were detected once. Clones ranked in the top ten supply around 0.56% of the sample. Which antigens these TCRs recognize remains unknown. Sequencing was carried out using blood. The origin of the receptors is a girl aged 5-17 years with multiple sclerosis.

The V call is TRBV2, the J call TRBJ2-5; unclear D gene. In germline, CDR1 is SNHLY, CDR2 FYNNEI. This CDR3 has 12 residues. Trimming left V 5 bases short and J 2 bases short, with 6 bases between. CDR3 sequence: CASSRRQETQYF. DNA for the CDR3: TGTGCCAGCAGTAGGAGACAAGAGACCCAGTACTTC.

V gene TRBV6-1 combines with J gene TRBJ1-2; a possible D gene is TRBD1 (6 bases). V lost 1 base and J lost 9, with 15 bases in between. The CDR3 is 14 amino acids. Germline CDR1 reads MNHNS; CDR2 reads SASEGT. The CDR3 sequence is CASSEVWGAGSYTF. The CDR3 region has the DNA TGTGCCAGCAGTGAAGTCTGGGGGGCCGGGAGCTACACCTTC.

The genes are TRBV28 and TRBJ1-1; perhaps TRBD1 as D (5 bases). The germline V gene encodes CDR1 MDHEN and CDR2 SYDVKM. Trimming stripped 6 bases from V and 5 bases from J, with 10 bases between. This CDR3 comprises 12 residues. CDR3 nucleotides: TGTGCCAGCAGGCGGGACGGTACTGAAGCTTTCTTT. Translation gives CASRRDGTEAFF.

A few counts support this clonotype. J is TRBJ2-3 and V is TRBV4-1, with TRBD1 matching over 8 bases. The CDR3 sequence is 16 residues long. Germline V CDR1 and CDR2: MGHRA, YSYEKL. V was pared by 4 bases and J by 1 base, with 7 bases of the junction left unmatched. CDR3 protein: CASSLSPGQGTDTQYF. The CDR3 coding sequence is TGCGCCAGCAGCCTCTCCCCGGGACAGGGCACAGATACGCAGTATTTT.

V and J are TRBV29-1 and TRBJ2-5; maybe TRBD1 (5 bases). Trimming took off 6 bases at V and 5 bases at J, with 25 bases between the two ends. Germline values: CDR1 SQVTM, CDR2 ANQGSEA. The CDR3 covers 16 residues. The CDR3 reads CSVDRTVGAPSETQYF. The DNA for the CDR3 is TGCAGCGTCGACCGGACCGTTGGGGCGCCTTCGGAGACCCAGTACTTC. The full variable domain, completed using reference TRBV29-1 and TRBJ2-5, is SAVISQKPSRDICQRGTSLTIQCQVDSQVTMMFWYRQQPGQSLTLIATANQGSEATYESGFVIDKFPISRPNLTFSTLTVSNMSPEDSSIYLCSVDRTVGAPSETQYFGPGTRLLVL.